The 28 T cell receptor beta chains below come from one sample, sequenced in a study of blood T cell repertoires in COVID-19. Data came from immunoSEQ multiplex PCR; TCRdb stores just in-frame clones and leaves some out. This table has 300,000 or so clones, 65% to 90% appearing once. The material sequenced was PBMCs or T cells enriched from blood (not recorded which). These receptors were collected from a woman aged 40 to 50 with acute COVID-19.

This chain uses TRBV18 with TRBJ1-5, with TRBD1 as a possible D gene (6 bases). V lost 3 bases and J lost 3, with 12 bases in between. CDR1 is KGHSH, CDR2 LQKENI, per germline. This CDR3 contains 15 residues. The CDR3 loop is CASSPRQAYNQPQHF. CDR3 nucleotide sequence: TGTGCCAGCTCACCTCGACAGGCCTACAATCAGCCCCAGCATTTT.

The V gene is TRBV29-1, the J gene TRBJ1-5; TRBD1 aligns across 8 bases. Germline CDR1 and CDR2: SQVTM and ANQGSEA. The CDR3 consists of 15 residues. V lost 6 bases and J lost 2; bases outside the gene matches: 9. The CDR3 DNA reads TGCAGCGTCCTCGGACAGGGTAGTGGCAATCAGCCCCAGCATTTT. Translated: CSVLGQGSGNQPQHF.

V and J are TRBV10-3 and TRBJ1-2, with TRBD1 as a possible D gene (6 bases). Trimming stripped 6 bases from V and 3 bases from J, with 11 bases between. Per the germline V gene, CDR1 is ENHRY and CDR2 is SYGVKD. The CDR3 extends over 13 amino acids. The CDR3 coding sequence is TGTGCCATCAGCGACCCAGGGGACTATGGCTACACCTTC. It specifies CAISDPGDYGYTF.

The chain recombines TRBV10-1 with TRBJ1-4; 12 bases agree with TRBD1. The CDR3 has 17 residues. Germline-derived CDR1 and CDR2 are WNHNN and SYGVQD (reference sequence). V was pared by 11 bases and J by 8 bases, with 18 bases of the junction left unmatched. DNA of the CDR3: TGCGCCTTCCCCCCGGGACAGGGGGCCCGGACCGTGGAAAAACTGTTTTTT. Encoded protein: CAFPPGQGARTVEKLFF.

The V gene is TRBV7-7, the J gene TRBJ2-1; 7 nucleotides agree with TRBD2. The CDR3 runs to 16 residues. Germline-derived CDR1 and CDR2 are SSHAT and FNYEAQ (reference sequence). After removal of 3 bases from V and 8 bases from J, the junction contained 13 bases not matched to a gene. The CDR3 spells CASSFGLDGRGDEQFF. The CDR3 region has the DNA TGTGCCAGCAGCTTCGGACTGGACGGCCGGGGGGATGAGCAGTTCTTC.

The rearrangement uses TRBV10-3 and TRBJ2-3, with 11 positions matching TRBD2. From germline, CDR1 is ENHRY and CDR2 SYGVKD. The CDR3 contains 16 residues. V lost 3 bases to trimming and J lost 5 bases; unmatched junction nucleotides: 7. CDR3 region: CAISDLTSGGGDTQYF. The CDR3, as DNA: TGTGCCATCAGTGACCTAACTAGCGGGGGAGGAGATACGCAGTATTTT.

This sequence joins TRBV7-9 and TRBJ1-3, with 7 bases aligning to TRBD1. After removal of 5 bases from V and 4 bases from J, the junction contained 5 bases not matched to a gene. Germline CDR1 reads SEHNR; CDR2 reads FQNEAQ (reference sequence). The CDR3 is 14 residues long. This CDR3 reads CASSPGTDGNTIYF. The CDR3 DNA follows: TGTGCCAGCAGCCCCGGGACAGACGGAAACACCATATATTTT.

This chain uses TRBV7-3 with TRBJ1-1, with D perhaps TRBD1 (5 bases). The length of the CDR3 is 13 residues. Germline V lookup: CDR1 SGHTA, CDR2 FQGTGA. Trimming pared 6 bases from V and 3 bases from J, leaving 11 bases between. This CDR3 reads CASSPDSYTEAFF. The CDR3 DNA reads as TGTGCCAGCAGTCCAGACAGTTACACTGAAGCTTTCTTT.

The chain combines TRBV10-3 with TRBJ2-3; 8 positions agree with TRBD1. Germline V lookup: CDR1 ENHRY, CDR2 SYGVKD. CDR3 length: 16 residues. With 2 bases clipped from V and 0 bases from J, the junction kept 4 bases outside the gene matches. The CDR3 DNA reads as TGTGCCATCAGTGAGAAGCAGGGGGCGAGCACAGATACGCAGTATTTT. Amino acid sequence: CAISEKQGASTDTQYF.

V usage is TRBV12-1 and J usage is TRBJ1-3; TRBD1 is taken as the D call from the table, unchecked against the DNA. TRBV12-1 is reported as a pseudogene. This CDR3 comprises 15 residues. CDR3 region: CASSFRHLSGNTIYF. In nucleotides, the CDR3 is TGTGCCAGCAGCTTCCGACACCTCTCTGGAAACACCATATATTTT.

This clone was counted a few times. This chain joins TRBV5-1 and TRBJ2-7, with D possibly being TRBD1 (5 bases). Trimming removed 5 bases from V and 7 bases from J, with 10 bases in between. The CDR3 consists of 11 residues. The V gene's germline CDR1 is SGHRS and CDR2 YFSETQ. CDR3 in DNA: TGCGCCAGCAGAGCAGGGAAGGAGCAGTACTTC. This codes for CASRAGKEQYF.

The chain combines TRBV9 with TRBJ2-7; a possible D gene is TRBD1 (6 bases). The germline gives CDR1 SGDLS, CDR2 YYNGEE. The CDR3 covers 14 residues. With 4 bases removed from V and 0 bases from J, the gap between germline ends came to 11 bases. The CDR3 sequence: CASSFRDNSYEQYF. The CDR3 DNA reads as TGTGCCAGCAGCTTCCGGGACAACTCCTACGAGCAGTACTTC.

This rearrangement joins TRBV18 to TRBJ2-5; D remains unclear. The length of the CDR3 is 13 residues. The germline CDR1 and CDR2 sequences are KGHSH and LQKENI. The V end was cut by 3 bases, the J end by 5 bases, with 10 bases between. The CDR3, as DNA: TGTGCCAGCTCACCCTCTAAGCTGGAGACCCAGTACTTC. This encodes CASSPSKLETQYF.

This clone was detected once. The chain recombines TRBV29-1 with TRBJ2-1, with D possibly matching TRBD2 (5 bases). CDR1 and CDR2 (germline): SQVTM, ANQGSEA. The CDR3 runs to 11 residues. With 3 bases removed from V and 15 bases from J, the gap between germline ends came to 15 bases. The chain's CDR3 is CSVEDRGKWFF. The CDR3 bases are TGCAGCGTTGAGGATCGAGGGAAGTGGTTCTTC.

The CDR3 is CASSEMGGMNTEAFF. CDR3 nucleotide sequence: TGTGCCAGCAGTGAAATGGGGGGGATGAACACTGAAGCTTTCTTT. The chain carries TRBV25-1 and TRBJ1-1, with D possibly TRBD1 on 5 matching bases. Germline values: CDR1 MGHDK, CDR2 SYGVNS. The CDR3 runs to 15 residues. With 2 bases removed from V and 0 bases from J, the gap between germline ends came to 10 bases.

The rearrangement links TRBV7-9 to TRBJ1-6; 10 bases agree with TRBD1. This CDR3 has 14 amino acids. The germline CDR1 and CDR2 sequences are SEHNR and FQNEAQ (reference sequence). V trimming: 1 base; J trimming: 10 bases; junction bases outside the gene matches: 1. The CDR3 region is CASSLGTGGSPLHF. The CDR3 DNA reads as TGTGCCAGCAGCTTAGGGACAGGGGGGTCACCCCTCCACTTT. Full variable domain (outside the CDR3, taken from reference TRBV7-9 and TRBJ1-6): DTGVSQNPRHKITKRGQNVTFRCDPISEHNRLYWYRQTLGQGPEFLTYFQNEAQLEKSRLLSDRFSAERPKGSFSTLEIQRTEQGDSAMYLCASSLGTGGSPLHFGNGTRLTVT.

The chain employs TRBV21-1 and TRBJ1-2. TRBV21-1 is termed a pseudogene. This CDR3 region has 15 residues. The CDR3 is CASSNVAVKDYGYTF. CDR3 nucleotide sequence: TGTGCCAGCAGCAACGTAGCGGTTAAGGACTATGGCTACACCTTC.

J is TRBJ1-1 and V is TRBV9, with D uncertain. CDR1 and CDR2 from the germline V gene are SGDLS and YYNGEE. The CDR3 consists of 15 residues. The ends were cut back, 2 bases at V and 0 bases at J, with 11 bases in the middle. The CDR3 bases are TGTGCCAGCAGCGTGCTTAGCGGGGTGAACACTGAAGCTTTCTTT. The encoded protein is CASSVLSGVNTEAFF.

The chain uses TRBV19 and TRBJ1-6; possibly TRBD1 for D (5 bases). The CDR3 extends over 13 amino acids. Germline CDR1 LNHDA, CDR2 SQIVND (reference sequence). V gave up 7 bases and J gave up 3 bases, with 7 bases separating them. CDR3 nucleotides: TGTGCCAGTACCGGGGGCTATAATTCACCCCTCCACTTT. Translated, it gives CASTGGYNSPLHF.

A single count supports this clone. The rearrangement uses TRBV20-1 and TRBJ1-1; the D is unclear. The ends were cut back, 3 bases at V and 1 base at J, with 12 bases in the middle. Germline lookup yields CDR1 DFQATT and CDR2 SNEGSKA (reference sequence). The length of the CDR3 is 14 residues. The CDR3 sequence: CSASVYQKNTEAFF. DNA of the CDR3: TGCAGTGCTAGTGTATACCAGAAGAACACTGAAGCTTTCTTT.

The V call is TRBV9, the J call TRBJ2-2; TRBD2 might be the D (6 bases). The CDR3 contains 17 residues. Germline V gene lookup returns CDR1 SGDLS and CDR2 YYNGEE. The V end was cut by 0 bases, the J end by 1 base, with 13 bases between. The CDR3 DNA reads TGTGCCAGCAGCGTAGCCCCGATTAGCGGGAACACCGGGGAGCTGTTTTTT. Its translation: CASSVAPISGNTGELFF.

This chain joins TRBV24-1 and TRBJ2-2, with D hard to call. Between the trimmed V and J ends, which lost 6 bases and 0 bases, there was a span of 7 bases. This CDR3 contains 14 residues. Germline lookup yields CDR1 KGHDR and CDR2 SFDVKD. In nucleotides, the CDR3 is TGTGCCACCAGTCTCGGTGCGAACACCGGGGAGCTGTTTTTT. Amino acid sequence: CATSLGANTGELFF.

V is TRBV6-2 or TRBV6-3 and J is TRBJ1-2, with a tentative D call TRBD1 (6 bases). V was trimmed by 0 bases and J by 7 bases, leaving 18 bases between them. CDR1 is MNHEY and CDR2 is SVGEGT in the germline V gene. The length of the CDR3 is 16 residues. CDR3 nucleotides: TGTGCCAGCAGTTACTCGGATGGCAGGGGTGGTGCTGGCTACACCTTC. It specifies CASSYSDGRGGAGYTF.

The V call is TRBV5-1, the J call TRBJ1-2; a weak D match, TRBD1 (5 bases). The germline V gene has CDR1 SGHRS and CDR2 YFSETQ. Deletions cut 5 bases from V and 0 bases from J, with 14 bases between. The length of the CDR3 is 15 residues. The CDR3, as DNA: TGCGCCAGCAGAGACAGCCGTATAGCTAACTATGGCTACACCTTC. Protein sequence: CASRDSRIANYGYTF.

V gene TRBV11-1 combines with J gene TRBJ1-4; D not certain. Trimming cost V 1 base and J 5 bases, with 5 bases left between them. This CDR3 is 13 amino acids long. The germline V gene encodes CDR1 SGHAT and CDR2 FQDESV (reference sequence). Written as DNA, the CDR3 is TGTGCCAGCAGCTTAGGCTACAATGAAAAACTGTTTTTT. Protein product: CASSLGYNEKLFF.

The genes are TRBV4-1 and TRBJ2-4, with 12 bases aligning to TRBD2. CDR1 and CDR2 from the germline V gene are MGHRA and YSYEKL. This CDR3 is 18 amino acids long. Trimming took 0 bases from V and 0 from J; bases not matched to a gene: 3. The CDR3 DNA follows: TGCGCCAGCAGCCAAGAGACTAGCGGGAGTGTAGCCAAAAACATTCAGTACTTC. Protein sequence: CASSQETSGSVAKNIQYF.

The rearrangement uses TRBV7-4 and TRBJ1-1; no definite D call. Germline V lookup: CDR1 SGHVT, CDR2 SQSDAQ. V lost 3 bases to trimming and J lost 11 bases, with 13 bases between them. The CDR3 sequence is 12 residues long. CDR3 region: CASSFTGFRAFF. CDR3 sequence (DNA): TGTGCCAGCAGCTTTACGGGTTTTCGGGCTTTCTTT.

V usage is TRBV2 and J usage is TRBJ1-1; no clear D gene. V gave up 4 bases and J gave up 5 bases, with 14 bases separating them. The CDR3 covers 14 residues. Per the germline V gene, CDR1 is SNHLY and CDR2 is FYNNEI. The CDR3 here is CASSVQPERTEAFF. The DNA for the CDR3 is TGTGCCAGCAGTGTACAACCTGAGAGGACTGAAGCTTTCTTT.